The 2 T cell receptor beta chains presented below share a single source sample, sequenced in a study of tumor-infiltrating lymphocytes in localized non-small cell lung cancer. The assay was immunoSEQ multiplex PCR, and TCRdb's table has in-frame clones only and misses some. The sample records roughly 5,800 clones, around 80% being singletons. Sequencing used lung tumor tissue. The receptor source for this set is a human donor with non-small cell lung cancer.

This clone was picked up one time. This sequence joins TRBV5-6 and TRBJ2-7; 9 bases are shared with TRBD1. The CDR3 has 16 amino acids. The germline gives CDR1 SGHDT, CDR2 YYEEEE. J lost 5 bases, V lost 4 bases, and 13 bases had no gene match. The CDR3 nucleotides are TGTGCCAGCAGCGCGCCTGGGGACAGGGTAACCGACGAGCAGTACTTC. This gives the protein CASSAPGDRVTDEQYF.

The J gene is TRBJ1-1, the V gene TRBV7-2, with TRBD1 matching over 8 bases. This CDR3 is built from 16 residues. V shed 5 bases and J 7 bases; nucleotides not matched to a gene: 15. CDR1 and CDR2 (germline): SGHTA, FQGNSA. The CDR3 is CASSIALGQGLGEAFF. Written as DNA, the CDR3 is TGTGCCAGCAGCATTGCCCTCGGACAGGGTTTAGGTGAAGCTTTCTTT.